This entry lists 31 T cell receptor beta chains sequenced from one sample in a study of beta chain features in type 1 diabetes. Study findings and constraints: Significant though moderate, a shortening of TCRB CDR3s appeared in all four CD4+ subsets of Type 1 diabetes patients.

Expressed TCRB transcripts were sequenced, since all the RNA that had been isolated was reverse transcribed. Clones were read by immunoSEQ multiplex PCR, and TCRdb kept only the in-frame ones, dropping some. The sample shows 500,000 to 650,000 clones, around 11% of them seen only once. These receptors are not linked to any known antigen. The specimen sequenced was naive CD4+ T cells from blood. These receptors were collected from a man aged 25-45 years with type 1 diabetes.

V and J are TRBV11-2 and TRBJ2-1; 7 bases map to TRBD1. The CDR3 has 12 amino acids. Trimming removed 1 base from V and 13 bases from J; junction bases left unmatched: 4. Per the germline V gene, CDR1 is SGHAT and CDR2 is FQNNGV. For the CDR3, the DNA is TGTGCCAGCAGCTTAGTAAGGGACAGCCAGTTCTTC. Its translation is CASSLVRDSQFF.

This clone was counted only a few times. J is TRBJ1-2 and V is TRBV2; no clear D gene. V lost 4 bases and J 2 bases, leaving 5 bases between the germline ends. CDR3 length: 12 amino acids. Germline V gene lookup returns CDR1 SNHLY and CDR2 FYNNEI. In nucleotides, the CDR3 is TGTGCCAGCAGTGTGGAGAACTATGGCTACACCTTC. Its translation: CASSVENYGYTF.

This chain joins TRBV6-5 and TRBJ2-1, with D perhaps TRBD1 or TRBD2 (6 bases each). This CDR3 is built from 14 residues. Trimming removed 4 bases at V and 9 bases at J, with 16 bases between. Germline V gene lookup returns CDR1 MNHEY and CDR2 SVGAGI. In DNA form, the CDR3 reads TGTGCCAGCAGTTCCCAACGGGGGCATGCTGAGCAGTTCTTC. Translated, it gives CASSSQRGHAEQFF.

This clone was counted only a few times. CDR3 sequence: CATSRDQAGYQPQHF. In DNA form, the CDR3 reads TGTGCCACCAGCAGAGATCAGGCGGGGTATCAGCCCCAGCATTTT. V gene TRBV15 combines with J gene TRBJ1-5; D is unresolved. In germline, CDR1 is LNHNV, CDR2 YYDKDF (reference sequence). Trimming removed 0 bases from V and 5 bases from J, with 11 bases in between. The CDR3 contains 15 residues.

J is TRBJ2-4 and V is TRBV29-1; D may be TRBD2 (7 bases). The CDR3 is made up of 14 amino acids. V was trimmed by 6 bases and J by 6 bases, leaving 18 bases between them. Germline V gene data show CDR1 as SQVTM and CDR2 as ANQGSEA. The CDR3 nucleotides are TGCAGCGTGGGCCATTTGGCGGGGGCAAACATTCAGTACTTC. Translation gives CSVGHLAGANIQYF.

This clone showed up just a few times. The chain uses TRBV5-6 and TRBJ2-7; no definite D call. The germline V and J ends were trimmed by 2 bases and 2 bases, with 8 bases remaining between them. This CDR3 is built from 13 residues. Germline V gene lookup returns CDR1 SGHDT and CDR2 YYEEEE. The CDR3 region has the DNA TGTGCCAGCAGCTTTGTTCAGACCTACGAGCAGTACTTC. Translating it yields CASSFVQTYEQYF.

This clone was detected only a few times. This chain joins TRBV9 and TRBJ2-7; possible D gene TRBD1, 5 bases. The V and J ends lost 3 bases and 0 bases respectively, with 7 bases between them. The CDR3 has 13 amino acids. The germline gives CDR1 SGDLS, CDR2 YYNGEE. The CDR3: CASSADNSYEQYF. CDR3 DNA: TGTGCCAGCAGCGCGGACAACTCCTACGAGCAGTACTTC.

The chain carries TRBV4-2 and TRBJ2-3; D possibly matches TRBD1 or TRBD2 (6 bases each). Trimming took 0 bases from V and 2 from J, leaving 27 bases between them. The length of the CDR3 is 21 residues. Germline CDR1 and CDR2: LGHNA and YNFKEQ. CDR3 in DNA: TGTGCCAGCAGCCAAGACCCACAGGGAGGCGGGGTAGATATCTTCACAGATACGCAGTATTTT. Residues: CASSQDPQGGGVDIFTDTQYF.

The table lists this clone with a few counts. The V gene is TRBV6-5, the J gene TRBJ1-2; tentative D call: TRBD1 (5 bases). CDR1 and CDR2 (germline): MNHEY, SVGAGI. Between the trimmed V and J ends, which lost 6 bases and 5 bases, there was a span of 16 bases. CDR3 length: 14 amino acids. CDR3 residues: CASRKTVTTYGYTF. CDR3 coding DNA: TGTGCCAGCAGAAAGACAGTGACAACGTATGGCTACACCTTC.

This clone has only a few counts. The CDR3 sequence: CSALGSGRTYEQYF. The CDR3 DNA reads as TGCAGCGCCCTGGGGTCGGGCAGGACCTACGAGCAGTACTTC. The rearrangement links TRBV29-1 to TRBJ2-7, with D uncertain. There are 14 residues in the CDR3. Germline V gene lookup returns CDR1 SQVTM and CDR2 ANQGSEA. V was pared by 7 bases and J by 2 bases, with 18 bases between.

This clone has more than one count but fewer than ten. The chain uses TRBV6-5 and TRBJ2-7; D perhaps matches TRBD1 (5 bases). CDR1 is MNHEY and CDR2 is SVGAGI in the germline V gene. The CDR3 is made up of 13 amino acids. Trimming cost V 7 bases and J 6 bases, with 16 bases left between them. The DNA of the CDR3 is TGTGCCAGCATGTTAGGAGTAGGGGCCGAGCAGTACTTC. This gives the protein CASMLGVGAEQYF.

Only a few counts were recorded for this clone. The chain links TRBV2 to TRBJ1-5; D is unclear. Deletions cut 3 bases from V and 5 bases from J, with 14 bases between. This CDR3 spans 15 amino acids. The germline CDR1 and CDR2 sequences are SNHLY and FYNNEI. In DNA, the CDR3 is TGTGCCAGCAGTGAGCAGGAAGTAGGCGATCAGCCCCAGCATTTT. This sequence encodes CASSEQEVGDQPQHF.

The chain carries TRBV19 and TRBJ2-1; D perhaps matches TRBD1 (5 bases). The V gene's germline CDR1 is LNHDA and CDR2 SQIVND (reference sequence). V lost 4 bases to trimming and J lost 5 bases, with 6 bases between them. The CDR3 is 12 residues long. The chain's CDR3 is CASSTRDNEQFF. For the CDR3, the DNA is TGTGCCAGTAGTACCAGGGACAATGAGCAGTTCTTC. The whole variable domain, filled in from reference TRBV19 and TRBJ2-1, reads DGGITQSPKYLFRKEGQNVTLSCEQNLNHDAMYWYRQDPGQGLRLIYYSQIVNDFQKGDIAEGYSVSREKKESFPLTVTSAQKNPTAFYLCASSTRDNEQFFGPGTRLTVL.

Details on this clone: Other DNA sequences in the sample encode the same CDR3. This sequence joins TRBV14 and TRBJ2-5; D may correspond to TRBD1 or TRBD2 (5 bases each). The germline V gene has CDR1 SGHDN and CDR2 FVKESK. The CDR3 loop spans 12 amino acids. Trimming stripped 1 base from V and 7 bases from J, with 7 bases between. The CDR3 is CASSQVGGTQYF. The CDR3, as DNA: TGTGCCAGCAGCCAAGTTGGGGGGACCCAGTACTTC.

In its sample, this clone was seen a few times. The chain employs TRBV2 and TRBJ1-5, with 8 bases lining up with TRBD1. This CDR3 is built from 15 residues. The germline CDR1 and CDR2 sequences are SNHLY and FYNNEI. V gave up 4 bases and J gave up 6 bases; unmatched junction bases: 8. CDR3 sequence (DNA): TGTGCCAGCAGTGCCCAACAGGGGGGCGGTCAGCCCCAGCATTTT. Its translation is CASSAQQGGGQPQHF. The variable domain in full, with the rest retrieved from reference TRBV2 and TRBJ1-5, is EPEVTQTPSHQVTQMGQEVILRCVPISNHLYFYWYRQILGQKVEFLVSFYNNEISEKSEIFDDQFSVERPDGSNFTLKIRSTKLEDSAMYFCASSAQQGGGQPQHFGDGTRLSIL.

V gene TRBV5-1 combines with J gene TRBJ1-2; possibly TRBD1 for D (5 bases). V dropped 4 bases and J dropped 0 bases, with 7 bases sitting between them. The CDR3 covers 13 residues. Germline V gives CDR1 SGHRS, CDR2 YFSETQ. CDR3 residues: CASSQGANYGYTF. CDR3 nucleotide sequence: TGCGCCAGCAGCCAAGGGGCTAACTATGGCTACACCTTC.

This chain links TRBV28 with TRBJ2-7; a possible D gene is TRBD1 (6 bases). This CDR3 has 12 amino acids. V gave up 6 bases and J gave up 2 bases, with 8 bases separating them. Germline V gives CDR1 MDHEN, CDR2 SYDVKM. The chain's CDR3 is CASRRTAYEQYF. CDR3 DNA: TGTGCCAGCAGGCGGACAGCCTACGAGCAGTACTTC.

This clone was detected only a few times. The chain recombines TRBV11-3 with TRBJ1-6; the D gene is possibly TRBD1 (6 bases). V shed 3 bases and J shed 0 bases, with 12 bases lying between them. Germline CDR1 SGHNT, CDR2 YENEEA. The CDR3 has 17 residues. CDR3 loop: CASSFSGDSSYNSPLHF. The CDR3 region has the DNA TGTGCCAGCAGCTTTTCAGGGGATAGCTCCTATAATTCACCCCTCCACTTT.

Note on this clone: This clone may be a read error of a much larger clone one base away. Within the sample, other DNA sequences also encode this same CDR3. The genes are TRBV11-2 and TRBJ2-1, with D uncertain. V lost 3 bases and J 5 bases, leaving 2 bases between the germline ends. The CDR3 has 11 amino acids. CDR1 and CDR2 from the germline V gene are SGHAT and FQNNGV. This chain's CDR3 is CASSFHNEQFF. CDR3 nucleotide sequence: TGTGCCAGCAGCTTTCACAATGAGCAGTTCTTC.

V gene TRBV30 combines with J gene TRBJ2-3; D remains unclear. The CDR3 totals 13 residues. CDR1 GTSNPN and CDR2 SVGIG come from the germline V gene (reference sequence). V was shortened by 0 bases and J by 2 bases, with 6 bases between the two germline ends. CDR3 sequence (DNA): TGTGCCTGGAGTGTAAGGAACACAGATACGCAGTATTTT. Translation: CAWSVRNTDTQYF.

CDR3: CASSQVTGGIYEQYF. CDR3 in DNA: TGTGCCAGCAGCCAAGTGACAGGGGGTATCTACGAGCAGTACTTC. V usage is TRBV14 and J usage is TRBJ2-7, with 9 bases that match TRBD1. V lost 1 base and J lost 3; bases outside the gene matches: 4. The CDR3 has 15 amino acids. Per germline, CDR1 SGHDN and CDR2 FVKESK. Based on the CDR3 plus reference TRBV14 and TRBJ2-7, the full variable domain is EAGVTQFPSHSVIEKGQTVTLRCDPISGHDNLYWYRRVMGKEIKFLLHFVKESKQDESGMPNNRFLAERTGGTYSTLKVQPAELEDSGVYFCASSQVTGGIYEQYFGPGTRLTVT.

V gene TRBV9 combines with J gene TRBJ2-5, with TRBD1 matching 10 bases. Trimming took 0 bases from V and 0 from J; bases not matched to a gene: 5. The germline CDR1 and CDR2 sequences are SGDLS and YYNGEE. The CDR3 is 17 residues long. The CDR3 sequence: CASSVGFGTGDQETQYF. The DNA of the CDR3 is TGTGCCAGCAGCGTAGGATTTGGGACAGGGGACCAAGAGACCCAGTACTTC.

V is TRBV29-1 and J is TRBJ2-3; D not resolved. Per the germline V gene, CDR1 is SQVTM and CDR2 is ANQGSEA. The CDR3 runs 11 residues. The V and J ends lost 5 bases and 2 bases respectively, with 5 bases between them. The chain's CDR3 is CSVPYTDTQYF. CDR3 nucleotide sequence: TGCAGCGTTCCCTACACAGATACGCAGTATTTT.

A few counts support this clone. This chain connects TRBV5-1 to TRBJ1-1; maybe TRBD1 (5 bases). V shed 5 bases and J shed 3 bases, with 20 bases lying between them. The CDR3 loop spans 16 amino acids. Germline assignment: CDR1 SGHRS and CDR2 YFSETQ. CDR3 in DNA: TGCGCCAGCAGGGGGGAGAAGGGCCCAAGGGACACTGAAGCTTTCTTT. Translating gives CASRGEKGPRDTEAFF.

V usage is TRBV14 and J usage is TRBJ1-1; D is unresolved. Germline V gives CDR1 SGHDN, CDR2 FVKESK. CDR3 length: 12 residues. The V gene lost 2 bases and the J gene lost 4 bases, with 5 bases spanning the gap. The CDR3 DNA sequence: TGTGCCAGCAGCCAATACGTCACTGAAGCTTTCTTT. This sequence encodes CASSQYVTEAFF.

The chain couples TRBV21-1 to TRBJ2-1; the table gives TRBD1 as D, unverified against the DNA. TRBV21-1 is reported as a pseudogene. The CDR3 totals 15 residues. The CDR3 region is CASSKVTQGWGEQFF. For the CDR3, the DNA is TGTGCCAGCAGCAAAGTGACCCAGGGGTGGGGAGAGCAGTTCTTC.

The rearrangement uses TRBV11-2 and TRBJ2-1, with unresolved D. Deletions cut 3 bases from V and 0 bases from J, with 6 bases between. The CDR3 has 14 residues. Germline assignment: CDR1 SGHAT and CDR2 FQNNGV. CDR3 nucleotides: TGTGCCAGCAGCTTTACGAGCTCCTACAATGAGCAGTTCTTC. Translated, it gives CASSFTSSYNEQFF.

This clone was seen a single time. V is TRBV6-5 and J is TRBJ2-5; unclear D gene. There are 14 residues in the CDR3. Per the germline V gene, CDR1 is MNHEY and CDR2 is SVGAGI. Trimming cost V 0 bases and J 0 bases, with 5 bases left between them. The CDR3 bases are TGTGCCAGCAGTTACTCCGGACACCAAGAGACCCAGTACTTC. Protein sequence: CASSYSGHQETQYF.

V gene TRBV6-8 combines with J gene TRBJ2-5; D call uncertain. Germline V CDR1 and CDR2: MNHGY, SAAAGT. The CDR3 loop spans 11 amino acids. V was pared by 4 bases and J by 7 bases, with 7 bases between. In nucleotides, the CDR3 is TGTGCCAGCAGTTTGTTGGGGACCCAGTACTTC. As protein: CASSLLGTQYF.

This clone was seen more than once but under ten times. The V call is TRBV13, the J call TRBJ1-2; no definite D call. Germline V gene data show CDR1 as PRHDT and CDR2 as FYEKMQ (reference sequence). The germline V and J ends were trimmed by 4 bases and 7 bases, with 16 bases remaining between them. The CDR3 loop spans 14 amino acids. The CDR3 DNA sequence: TGTGCCAGCAGCTCCCTTCGGGGAAATCGTGGCTACACCTTC. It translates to CASSSLRGNRGYTF.

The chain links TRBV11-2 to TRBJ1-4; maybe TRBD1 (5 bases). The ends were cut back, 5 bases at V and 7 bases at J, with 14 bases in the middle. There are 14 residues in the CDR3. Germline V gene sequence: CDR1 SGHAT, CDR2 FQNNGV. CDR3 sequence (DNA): TGTGCCAGCAGCGCGACCCGGGGCGGTGAAAAACTGTTTTTT. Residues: CASSATRGGEKLFF.